The present T cell receptor beta chain was sequenced within a study of cytomegalovirus exposure and HLA in healthy donors. Study as a whole: T cells numbering approximately 170 million yielded approximately 100 million unique TCR beta sequences in an earlier analysis.

Per the germline V gene, CDR1 is MNHEY and CDR2 is SVGAGI. The CDR3 loop spans 14 amino acids. V was pared by 6 bases and J by 13 bases, with 12 bases of the junction left unmatched. The PCR contained 60 Vbeta and 13 Jbeta primers. TCRdb's copy holds only in-frame clones and misses some; the assay was immunoSEQ multiplex PCR. Here the sample table reports roughly 60,000 clones. Sequenced: PBMCs. The chain is built from TRBV6-5 and TRBJ1-5; TRBD1 matches 10 bases. The sequence derives from a woman between 18 and 29 years old in good health and CMV-seronegative. The CDR3 DNA reads TGTGCCAGCAGCAAAACGGGACAGGGGTCCCCTCAGCATTTT. It codes for CASSKTGQGSPQHF.